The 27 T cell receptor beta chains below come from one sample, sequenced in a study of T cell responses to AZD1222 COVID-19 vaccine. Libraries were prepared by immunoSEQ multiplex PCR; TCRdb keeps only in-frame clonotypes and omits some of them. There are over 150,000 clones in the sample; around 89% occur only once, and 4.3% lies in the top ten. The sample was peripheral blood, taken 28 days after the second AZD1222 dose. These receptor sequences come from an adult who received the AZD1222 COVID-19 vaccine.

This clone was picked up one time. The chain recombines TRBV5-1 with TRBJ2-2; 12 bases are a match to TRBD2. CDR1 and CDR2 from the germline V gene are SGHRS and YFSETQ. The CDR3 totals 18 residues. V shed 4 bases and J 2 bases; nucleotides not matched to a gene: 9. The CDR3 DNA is TGCGCCAGCAGCGAAATCACGACTAGCGGGGGTAACACCGGGGAGCTGTTTTTT. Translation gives CASSEITTSGGNTGELFF.

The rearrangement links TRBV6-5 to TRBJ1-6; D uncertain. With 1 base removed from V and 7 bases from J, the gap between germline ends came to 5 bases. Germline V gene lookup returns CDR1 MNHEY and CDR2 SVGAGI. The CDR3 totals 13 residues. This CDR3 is CASSYFRNSPLHF. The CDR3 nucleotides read TGTGCCAGCAGTTACTTTCGCAATTCACCCCTCCACTTT.

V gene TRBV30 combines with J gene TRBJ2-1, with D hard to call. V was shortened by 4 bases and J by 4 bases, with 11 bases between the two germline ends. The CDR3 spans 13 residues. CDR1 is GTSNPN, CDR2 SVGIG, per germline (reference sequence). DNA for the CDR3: TGTGCCTGGACTTATACGGGTTACAATGAGCAGTTCTTC. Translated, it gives CAWTYTGYNEQFF.

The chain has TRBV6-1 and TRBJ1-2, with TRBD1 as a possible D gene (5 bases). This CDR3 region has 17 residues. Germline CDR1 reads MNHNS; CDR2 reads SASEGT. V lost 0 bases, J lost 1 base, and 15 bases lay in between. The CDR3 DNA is TGTGCCAGCAGTGAAGCTTGGGGGGGTTCGGGTAACTATGGCTACACCTTC. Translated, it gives CASSEAWGGSGNYGYTF.

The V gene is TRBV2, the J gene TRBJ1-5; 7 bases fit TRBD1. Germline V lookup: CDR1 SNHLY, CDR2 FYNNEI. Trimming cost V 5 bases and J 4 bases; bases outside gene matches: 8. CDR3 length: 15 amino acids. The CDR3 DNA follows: TGTGCCAGCAGTATAGCCGGGACAGCAAATCAGCCCCAGCATTTT. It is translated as CASSIAGTANQPQHF.

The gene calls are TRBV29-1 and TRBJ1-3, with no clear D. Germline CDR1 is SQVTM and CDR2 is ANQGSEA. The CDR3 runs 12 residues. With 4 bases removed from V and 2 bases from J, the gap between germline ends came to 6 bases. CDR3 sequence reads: CSVAGTGNTIYF. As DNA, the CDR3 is TGCAGCGTTGCGGGGACTGGAAACACCATATATTTT.

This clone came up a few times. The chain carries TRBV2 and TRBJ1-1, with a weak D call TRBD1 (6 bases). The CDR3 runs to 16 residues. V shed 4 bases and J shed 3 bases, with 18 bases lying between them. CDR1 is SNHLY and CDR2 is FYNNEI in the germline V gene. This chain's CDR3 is CASSVGGASGDTEAFF. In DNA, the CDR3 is TGTGCCAGCAGTGTTGGGGGCGCTTCGGGTGACACTGAAGCTTTCTTT.

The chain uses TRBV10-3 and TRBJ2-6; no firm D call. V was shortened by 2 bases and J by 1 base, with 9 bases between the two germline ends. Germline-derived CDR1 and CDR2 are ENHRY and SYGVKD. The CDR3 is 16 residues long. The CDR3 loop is CAISEQKGSGANVLTF. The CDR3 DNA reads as TGTGCCATCAGTGAGCAAAAAGGGTCTGGGGCCAACGTCCTGACTTTC.

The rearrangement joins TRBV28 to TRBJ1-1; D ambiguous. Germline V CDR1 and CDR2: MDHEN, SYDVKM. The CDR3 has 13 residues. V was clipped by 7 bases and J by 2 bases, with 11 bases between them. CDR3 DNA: TGTGCCAGCATGGGGAGGGAAAACACTGAAGCTTTCTTT. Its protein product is CASMGRENTEAFF.

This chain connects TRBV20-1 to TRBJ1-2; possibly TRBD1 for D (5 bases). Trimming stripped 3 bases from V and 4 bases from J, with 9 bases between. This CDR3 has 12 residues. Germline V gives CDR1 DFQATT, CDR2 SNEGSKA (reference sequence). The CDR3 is CSASQGSYGYTF. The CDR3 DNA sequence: TGCAGTGCTAGTCAGGGTAGCTATGGCTACACCTTC.

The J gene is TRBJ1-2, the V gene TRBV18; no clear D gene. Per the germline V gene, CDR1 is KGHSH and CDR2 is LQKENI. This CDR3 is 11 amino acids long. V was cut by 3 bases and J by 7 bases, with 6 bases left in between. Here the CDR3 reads CASSPPPGYTF. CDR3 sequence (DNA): TGTGCCAGCTCACCCCCCCCTGGCTACACCTTC.

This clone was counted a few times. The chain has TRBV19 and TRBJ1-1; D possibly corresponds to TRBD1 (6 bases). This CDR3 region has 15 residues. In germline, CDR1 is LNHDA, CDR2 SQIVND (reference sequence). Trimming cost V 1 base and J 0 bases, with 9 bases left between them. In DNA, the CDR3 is TGTGCCAGTAGTATAGTCCGGACAGTGAACACTGAAGCTTTCTTT. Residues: CASSIVRTVNTEAFF.

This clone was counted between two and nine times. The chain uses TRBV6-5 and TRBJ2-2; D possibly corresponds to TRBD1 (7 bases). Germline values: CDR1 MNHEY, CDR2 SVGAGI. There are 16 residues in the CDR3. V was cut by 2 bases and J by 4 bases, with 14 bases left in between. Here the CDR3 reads CASSYGGTVSTGELFF. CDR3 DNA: TGTGCCAGCAGTTACGGAGGGACAGTAAGCACCGGGGAGCTGTTTTTT.

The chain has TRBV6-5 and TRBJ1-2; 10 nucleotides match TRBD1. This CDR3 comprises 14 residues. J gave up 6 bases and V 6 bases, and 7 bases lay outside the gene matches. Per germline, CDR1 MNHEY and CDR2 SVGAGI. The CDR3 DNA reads TGTGCCAGCAGGAAGACAGGGGGCTGGGATGGCTACACCTTC. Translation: CASRKTGGWDGYTF.

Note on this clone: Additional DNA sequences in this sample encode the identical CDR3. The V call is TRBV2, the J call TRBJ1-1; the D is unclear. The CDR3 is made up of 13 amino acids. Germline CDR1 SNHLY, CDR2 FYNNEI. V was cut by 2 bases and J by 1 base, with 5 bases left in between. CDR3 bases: TGTGCCAGCAGTGAACGGCAGAACACTGAAGCTTTCTTT. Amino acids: CASSERQNTEAFF.

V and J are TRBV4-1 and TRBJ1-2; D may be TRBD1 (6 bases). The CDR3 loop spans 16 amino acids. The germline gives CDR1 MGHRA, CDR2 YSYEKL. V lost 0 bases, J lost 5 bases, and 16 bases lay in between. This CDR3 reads CASSQEDSPGGYGYTF. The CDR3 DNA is TGCGCCAGCAGCCAAGAGGACAGCCCCGGAGGGTATGGCTACACCTTC.

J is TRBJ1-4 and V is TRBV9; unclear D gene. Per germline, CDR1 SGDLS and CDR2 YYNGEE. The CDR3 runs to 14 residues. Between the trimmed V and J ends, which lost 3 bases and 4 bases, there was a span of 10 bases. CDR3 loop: CASSETVYNEKLFF. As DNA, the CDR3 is TGTGCCAGCAGCGAAACGGTTTATAATGAAAAACTGTTTTTT.

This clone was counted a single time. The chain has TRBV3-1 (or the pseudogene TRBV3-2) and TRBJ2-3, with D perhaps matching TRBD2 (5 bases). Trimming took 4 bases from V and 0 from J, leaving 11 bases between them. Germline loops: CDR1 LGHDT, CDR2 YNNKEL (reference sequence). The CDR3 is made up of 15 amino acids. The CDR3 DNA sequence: TGTGCCAGCAGCCCGGAAGGACTCAGCACAGATACGCAGTATTTT. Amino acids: CASSPEGLSTDTQYF.

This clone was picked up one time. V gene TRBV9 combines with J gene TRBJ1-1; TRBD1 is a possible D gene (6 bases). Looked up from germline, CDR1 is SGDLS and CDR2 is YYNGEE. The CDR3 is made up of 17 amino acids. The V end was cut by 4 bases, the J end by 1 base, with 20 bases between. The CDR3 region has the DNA TGTGCCAGCAGCCTAACAGGGCCTCCTACGGGGAACACTGAAGCTTTCTTT. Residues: CASSLTGPPTGNTEAFF.

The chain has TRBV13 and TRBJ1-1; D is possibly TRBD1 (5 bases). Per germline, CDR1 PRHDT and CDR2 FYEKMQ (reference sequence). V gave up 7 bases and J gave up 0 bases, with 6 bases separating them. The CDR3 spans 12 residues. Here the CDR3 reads CASMGLNTEAFF. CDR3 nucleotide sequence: TGTGCCAGCATGGGGCTGAACACTGAAGCTTTCTTT. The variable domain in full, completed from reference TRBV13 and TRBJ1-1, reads AAGVIQSPRHLIKEKRETATLKCYPIPRHDTVYWYQQGPGQDPQFLISFYEKMQSDKGSIPDRFSAQQFSDYHSELNMSSLELGDSALYFCASMGLNTEAFFGQGTRLTVV.

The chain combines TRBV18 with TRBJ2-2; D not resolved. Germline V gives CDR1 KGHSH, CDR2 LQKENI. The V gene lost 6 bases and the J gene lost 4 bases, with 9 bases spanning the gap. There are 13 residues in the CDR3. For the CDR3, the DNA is TGTGCCAGCTCCCCTAACCCCACCGGGGAGCTGTTTTTT. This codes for CASSPNPTGELFF.

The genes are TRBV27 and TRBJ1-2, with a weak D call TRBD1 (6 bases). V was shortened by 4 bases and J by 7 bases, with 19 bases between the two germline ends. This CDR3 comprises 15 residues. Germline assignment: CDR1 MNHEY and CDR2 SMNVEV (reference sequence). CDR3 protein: CASSSRQDLVSGYTF. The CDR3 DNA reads TGTGCCAGCAGTTCCCGACAGGATCTAGTCAGTGGCTACACCTTC.

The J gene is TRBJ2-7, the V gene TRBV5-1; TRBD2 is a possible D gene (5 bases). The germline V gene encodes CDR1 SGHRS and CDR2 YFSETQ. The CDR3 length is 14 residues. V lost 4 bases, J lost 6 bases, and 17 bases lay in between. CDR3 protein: CASSRAGVASEQYF. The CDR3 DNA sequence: TGCGCCAGCAGCCGGGCCGGGGTGGCAAGCGAGCAGTACTTC. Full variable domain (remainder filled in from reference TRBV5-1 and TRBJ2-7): KAGVTQTPRYLIKTRGQQVTLSCSPISGHRSVSWYQQTPGQGLQFLFEYFSETQRNKGNFPGRFSGRQFSNSRSEMNVSTLELGDSALYLCASSRAGVASEQYFGPGTRLTVT.

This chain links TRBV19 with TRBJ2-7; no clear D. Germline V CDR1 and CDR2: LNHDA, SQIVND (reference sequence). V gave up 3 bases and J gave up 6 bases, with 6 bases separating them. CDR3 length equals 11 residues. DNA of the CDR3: TGTGCCAGTAGTATCTCCGGCGAGCAGTACTTC. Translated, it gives CASSISGEQYF.

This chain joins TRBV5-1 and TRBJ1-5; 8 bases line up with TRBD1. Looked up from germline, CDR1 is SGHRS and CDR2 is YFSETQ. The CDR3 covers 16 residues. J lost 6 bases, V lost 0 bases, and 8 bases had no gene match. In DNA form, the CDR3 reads TGCGCCAGCAGCTTGGCAGGGGGCGGATTGGGTCAGCCCCAGCATTTT. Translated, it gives CASSLAGGGLGQPQHF.

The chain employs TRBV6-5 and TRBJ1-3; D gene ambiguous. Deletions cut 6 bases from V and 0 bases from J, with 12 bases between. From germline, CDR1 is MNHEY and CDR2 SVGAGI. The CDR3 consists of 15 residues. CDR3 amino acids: CASRSQSGSGNTIYF. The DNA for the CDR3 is TGTGCCAGCAGATCACAGAGTGGCTCTGGAAACACCATATATTTT.

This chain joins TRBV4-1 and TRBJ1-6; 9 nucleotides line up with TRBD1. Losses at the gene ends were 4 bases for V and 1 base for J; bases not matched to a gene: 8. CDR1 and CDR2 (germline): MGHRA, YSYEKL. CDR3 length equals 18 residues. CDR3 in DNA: TGCGCCAGCAGCCCCGAGGGACAGGGTGTGTCCTATAATTCACCCCTCCACTTT. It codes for CASSPEGQGVSYNSPLHF.